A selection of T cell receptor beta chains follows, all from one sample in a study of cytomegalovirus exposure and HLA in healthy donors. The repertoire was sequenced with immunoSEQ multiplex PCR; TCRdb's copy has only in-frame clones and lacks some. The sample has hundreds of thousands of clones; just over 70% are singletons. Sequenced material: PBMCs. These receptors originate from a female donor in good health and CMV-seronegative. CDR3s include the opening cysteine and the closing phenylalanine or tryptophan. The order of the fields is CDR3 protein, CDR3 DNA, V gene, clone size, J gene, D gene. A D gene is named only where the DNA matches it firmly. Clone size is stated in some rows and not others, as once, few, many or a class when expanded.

CASSLAGTRDYNEQFF	TGTGCCAGCAGCTTAGCCGGGACTAGGGACTACAATGAGCAGTTCTTC	TRBV7-2	-	TRBJ2-1	TRBD2
CAKLPPGVIYEQYF	TGTGCCAAACTCCCACCCGGAGTAATCTACGAGCAGTACTTC	TRBV27	-	TRBJ2-7	-
CASSIRGGQKSGTQYF	TGTGCCAGTAGTATCCGCGGGGGGCAGAAAAGCGGGACCCAGTACTTC	TRBV19	few	TRBJ2-5	TRBD2
CASSQFPDRATDTQYF	TGTGCCAGCAGCCAATTCCCGGACAGGGCCACAGATACGCAGTATTTT	TRBV4-2	-	TRBJ2-3	TRBD1
CASSRGSIGLNEQFF	TGTGCCAGCAGTCGGGGAAGCATAGGTCTCAATGAGCAGTTCTTC	TRBV6-1	-	TRBJ2-1	-
CASSATGIMNF	TGTGCCAGCAGCGCTACAGGGATAATGAACTTC	TRBV7-9	-	TRBJ2-4	-
CASSKNRSSYNEQFF	TGTGCCAGCAGCAAAAACCGGTCTTCCTACAATGAGCAGTTCTTC	TRBV21-1	-	TRBJ2-1	-
CAISELAPYNSPLHF	TGTGCCATCAGTGAGTTGGCACCCTATAATTCACCCCTCCACTTT	TRBV10-3	-	TRBJ1-6	-
CATRQGDYEQYF	TGTGCCACCAGACAGGGGGACTACGAGCAGTACTTC	TRBV6-5	-	TRBJ2-7	TRBD1
CASRWREPGNEQFF	TGTGCCAGCAGATGGCGGGAGCCAGGCAATGAGCAGTTCTTC	TRBV6-5	-	TRBJ2-1	TRBD2
CASSHRGSESGNTIYF	TGTGCCAGCAGCCACAGGGGATCGGAGTCTGGAAACACCATATATTTT	TRBV6-6	-	TRBJ1-3	TRBD1
CASRETSGYNEQFF	TGTGCCAGCAGGGAGACTAGCGGTTACAATGAGCAGTTCTTC	TRBV2	-	TRBJ2-1	TRBD2
CASLTSGDNEQFF	TGTGCCAGCCTAACTAGCGGGGACAATGAGCAGTTCTTC	TRBV7-9	-	TRBJ2-1	TRBD2
CASSLGGRAHTEAFF	TGTGCCAGCAGCTTAGGTGGCAGGGCACACACTGAAGCTTTCTTT	TRBV11-3	once	TRBJ1-1	-
CASSGGWGGRNTGELFF	TGTGCCAGCAGCGGGGGTTGGGGCGGGAGAAACACCGGGGAGCTGTTTTTT	TRBV5-5	-	TRBJ2-2	TRBD2
CASSLALLAGSYNEQFF	TGCGCCAGCAGCCTAGCTTTACTAGCGGGATCCTACAATGAGCAGTTCTTC	TRBV5-1	-	TRBJ2-1	TRBD2
CASSIGQRARSYEQYF	TGTGCCAGTAGTATAGGTCAGAGGGCACGATCCTACGAGCAGTACTTC	TRBV19	-	TRBJ2-7	-